This is a list of T cell receptor beta chains from one sample in a study of T cell responses to AZD1222 COVID-19 vaccine. Libraries were prepared by immunoSEQ multiplex PCR; TCRdb keeps only in-frame clonotypes and omits some of them. Found here are 100,000 to 150,000 clones, 80% to 90% of them singletons; the top ten hold about 5.4%. Sequencing was performed on peripheral blood, taken on day 0 of AZD1222 vaccination. The receptors were sampled from an adult in good health. Both conserved end residues are part of each CDR3.

j_call: TRBJ2-5; v_call: TRBV7-7; cdr3_aa: CASSLGLAGVSETQYF
j_call: TRBJ2-1; v_call: TRBV4-1; cdr3_aa: CASSQEGQAAVGDNEQFF
j_call: TRBJ1-5; v_call: TRBV18; cdr3_aa: CASSPLRSGGQPQHF
j_call: TRBJ1-4; v_call: TRBV4-1; cdr3_aa: CASSQDLGLPAHSEKLFF
j_call: TRBJ1-2; v_call: TRBV10-3; cdr3_aa: CATSLLFTSTGLYGYTF
j_call: TRBJ1-6; v_call: TRBV2; cdr3_aa: CASSEGGQSNLHF
j_call: TRBJ2-7; v_call: TRBV6-5; cdr3_aa: CASIPGPLNGEQYF
j_call: TRBJ2-7; v_call: TRBV7-3; cdr3_aa: CASSYTQGGEQYF
j_call: TRBJ1-2; v_call: TRBV3-1/TRBV3-2; cdr3_aa: CASSPGTVSSGYTF
j_call: TRBJ1-4; v_call: TRBV20-1; cdr3_aa: CSATGVEKLFF
j_call: TRBJ1-3; v_call: TRBV7-2; cdr3_aa: CASSPRTSGNTIYF
j_call: TRBJ2-3; v_call: TRBV19; cdr3_aa: CASSPSLSDTQYF
j_call: TRBJ1-2; v_call: TRBV16; cdr3_aa: CASSPRDRSYGYTF
j_call: TRBJ1-6; v_call: TRBV4-2; cdr3_aa: CASSQRSRVNSPLHF
j_call: TRBJ2-7; v_call: TRBV18; cdr3_aa: CASSPGTSGRALQYF
j_call: TRBJ1-2; v_call: TRBV20-1; cdr3_aa: CSASDRVGYTF
j_call: TRBJ2-2; v_call: TRBV18; cdr3_aa: CASSPDRQANTGELFF
j_call: TRBJ2-7; v_call: TRBV6-5; cdr3_aa: CASSYGQEIGGQYF
j_call: TRBJ1-1; v_call: TRBV28; cdr3_aa: CASSLGRGNTEAFF
j_call: TRBJ1-1; v_call: TRBV25-1; cdr3_aa: CASSVYRDTEAFF
j_call: TRBJ1-4; v_call: TRBV5-1; cdr3_aa: CASSIRGSDEKLFF
j_call: TRBJ2-1; v_call: TRBV29-1; cdr3_aa: CSVEADWNNEQFF
j_call: TRBJ2-2; v_call: TRBV7-2; cdr3_aa: CASSPSRRVGELFF
j_call: TRBJ2-7; v_call: TRBV12-3/TRBV12-4; cdr3_aa: CASKSSGLHEQYF
j_call: TRBJ1-5; v_call: TRBV28; cdr3_aa: CASRRTTGGNQPQHF
j_call: TRBJ1-3; v_call: TRBV6-1; cdr3_aa: CASSEAGWTEGPGNTIYF
j_call: TRBJ1-5; v_call: TRBV6-2/TRBV6-3; cdr3_aa: CASSFTGNQPQHF
j_call: TRBJ2-2; v_call: TRBV7-8; cdr3_aa: CASSLDSRLNTGELFF
j_call: TRBJ2-5; v_call: TRBV11-3; cdr3_aa: CASSTGQGTETQYF
j_call: TRBJ1-1; v_call: TRBV12-3/TRBV12-4; cdr3_aa: CASSLGPFEAFF
j_call: TRBJ2-7; v_call: TRBV4-1; cdr3_aa: CASSQDRYYEQYF